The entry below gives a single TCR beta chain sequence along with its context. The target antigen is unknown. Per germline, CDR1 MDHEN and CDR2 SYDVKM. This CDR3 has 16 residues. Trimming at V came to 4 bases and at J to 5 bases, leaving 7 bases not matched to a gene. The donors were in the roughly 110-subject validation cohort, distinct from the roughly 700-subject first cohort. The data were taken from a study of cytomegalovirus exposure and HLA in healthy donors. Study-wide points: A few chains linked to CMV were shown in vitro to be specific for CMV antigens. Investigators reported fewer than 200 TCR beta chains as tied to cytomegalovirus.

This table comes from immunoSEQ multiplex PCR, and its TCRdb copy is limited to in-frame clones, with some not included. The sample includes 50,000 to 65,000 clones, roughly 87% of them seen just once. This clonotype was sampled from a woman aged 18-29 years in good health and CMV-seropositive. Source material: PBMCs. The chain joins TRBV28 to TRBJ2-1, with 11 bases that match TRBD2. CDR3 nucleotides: TGTGCCAGCAGTTCACTCCTTAGCGGGGGGGACAATGAGCAGTTCTTC. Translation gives CASSSLLSGGDNEQFF.